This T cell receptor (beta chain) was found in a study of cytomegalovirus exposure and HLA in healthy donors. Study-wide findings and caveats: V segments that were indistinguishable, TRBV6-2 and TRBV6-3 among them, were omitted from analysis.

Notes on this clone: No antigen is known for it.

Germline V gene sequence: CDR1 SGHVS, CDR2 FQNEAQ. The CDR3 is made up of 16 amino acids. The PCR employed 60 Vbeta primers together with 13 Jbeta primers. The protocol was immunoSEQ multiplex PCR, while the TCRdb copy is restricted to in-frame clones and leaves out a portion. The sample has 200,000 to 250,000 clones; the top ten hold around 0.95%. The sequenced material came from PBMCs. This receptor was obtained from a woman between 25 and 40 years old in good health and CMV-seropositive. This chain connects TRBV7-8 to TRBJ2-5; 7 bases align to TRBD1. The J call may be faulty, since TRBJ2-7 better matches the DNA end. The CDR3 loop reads CASSLEGAAGTYEQYF. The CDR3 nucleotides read TGTGCCAGCAGCTTAGAGGGGGCGGCCGGGACCTACGAGCAGTACTTC.